The 12 T cell receptor beta chains below come from one sample, sequenced in a study of T cells in Graves' hyperthyroidism and ophthalmopathy (dated by TCRdb to the late 2010s). The protocol used for the library was multiplex PCR. Sequencing was performed on an Illumina HiSeq 2000. TCR beta CDR3 regions were amplified from RNA transcripts. For the first round of RT-PCR on the TCR CDR3, the HTBI primer set was used together with the Qiagen OneStep RT-PCR kit. In-frame beta chains were kept once TCRdb had trimmed the public reads at Q25 with fastp and called clones with MiXCR. Rows matching on CDR3 protein sequence are summarized as one entry with the most common DNA and genes. Recorded for this sample are hundreds of thousands of distinct CDR3 sequences; around 14% of them occurred a single time. In total, the top ten clones hold roughly 7.4% of the sample. Sequenced input: blood. All receptors derive from a woman between 18 and 29 years old with Graves' hyperthyroidism.

The chain links TRBV4-1 to TRBJ2-7, with D maybe TRBD1 (6 bases). The CDR3 has 14 residues. V lost 1 base and J lost 2, with 9 bases in between. Per germline, CDR1 MGHRA and CDR2 YSYEKL. The CDR3 protein is CASSQARGTYEQYF. Here the CDR3 DNA reads TGCGCCAGCAGCCAAGCCAGGGGCACCTACGAGCAGTACTTC.

This clonotype showed up just a few times. The genes are TRBV5-4 and TRBJ1-1; possible D gene TRBD1, 6 bases. This CDR3 has 15 residues. Trimming left V 4 bases short and J 0 bases short, with 13 bases between. The germline CDR1 and CDR2 sequences are SGHNT and YYREEE (reference sequence). In DNA, the CDR3 is TGTGCCAGCAGCCCACCGGGACAAATGAACACTGAAGCTTTCTTT. It yields the protein CASSPPGQMNTEAFF.

The sample holds a few counts of this clonotype. The DNA of the CDR3 is TGTGCCAGTTCCGGGACAGGGGGCTCAGAGCAGTACTTC. It is translated as CASSGTGGSEQYF. The chain uses TRBV6-1 and TRBJ2-7; 12 nucleotides agree with TRBD1. Per the germline V gene, CDR1 is MNHNS and CDR2 is SASEGT. The CDR3 length is 13 residues. J gave up 7 bases and V 9 bases, and 7 bases lay outside the gene matches.

This clonotype was detected ten times or more. V and J are TRBV2 and TRBJ2-5; a weak D match, TRBD2 (6 bases). The germline V and J ends were trimmed by 7 bases and 1 base, with 13 bases remaining between them. CDR3 length: 14 amino acids. Germline CDR1 and CDR2: SNHLY and FYNNEI. The CDR3 spells CASTIGLSQETQYF. As DNA, the CDR3 is TGTGCCAGCACCATAGGACTATCCCAAGAGACCCAGTACTTC.

The table lists this clonotype with many counts. The rearrangement uses TRBV7-9 and TRBJ2-3; the match to TRBD2 covers 9 bases. Germline CDR1 reads SEHNR; CDR2 reads FQNEAQ (reference sequence). CDR3 size: 15 residues. J lost 0 bases, V lost 6 bases, and 4 bases had no gene match. The CDR3 is CASRPGLASTDTQYF. For the CDR3, the DNA is TGTGCCAGCAGACCGGGACTAGCTAGCACAGATACGCAGTATTTT.

The genes are TRBV6-2 or TRBV6-3 and TRBJ1-6; D may be TRBD1 (5 bases). There are 15 residues in the CDR3. The germline V and J ends were trimmed by 7 bases and 15 bases, with 25 bases remaining between them. Germline V gene sequence: CDR1 MNHEY, CDR2 SVGEGT. The CDR3 sequence: CASTLGGGGLANLHF. The CDR3 DNA reads TGTGCCAGCACCCTGGGGGGGGGAGGCCTGGCAAACCTCCACTTT.

The gene calls are TRBV27 and TRBJ2-3; no definite D call. CDR3 length: 14 residues. The V end lost 0 bases, the J end lost 6 bases, and 10 bases lay between the germline ends. The germline V gene has CDR1 MNHEY and CDR2 SMNVEV (reference sequence). The chain's CDR3 is CASSLSSTGDTQYF. The CDR3 bases are TGTGCCAGCAGTTTATCGTCGACGGGTGATACGCAGTATTTT.

This clonotype has a count of ten or more. CDR3 nucleotide sequence: TGTGCCAGCAGCTCAGGACAGCCGGGTCAGCCCCAGCATTTT. Translating gives CASSSGQPGQPQHF. J is TRBJ1-5 and V is TRBV7-2, with D tentatively TRBD1 (6 bases). V gave up 4 bases and J gave up 6 bases, with 13 bases separating them. Germline values: CDR1 SGHTA, CDR2 FQGNSA. The CDR3 spans 14 residues. Full variable domain (outside the CDR3, taken from reference TRBV7-2 and TRBJ1-5): GAGVSQSPSNKVTEKGKDVELRCDPISGHTALYWYRQSLGQGLEFLIYFQGNSAPDKSGLPSDRFSAERTGGSVSTLTIQRTQQEDSAVYLCASSSGQPGQPQHFGDGTRLSIL.

This clonotype was seen a few times. This clone may be a read error of a much larger clone one base away. V gene TRBV4-1 combines with J gene TRBJ2-1; the D is unclear. CDR3 size: 15 residues. CDR1 and CDR2 from the germline V gene are MGHRA and YSYEKL. V was cut by 1 base and J by 10 bases, with 17 bases left in between. CDR3 sequence: CASSQVWRKGYEQFF. The CDR3 DNA reads as TGCGCCAGCAGCCAAGTTTGGCGGAAAGGCTACGAGCAGTTCTTC.

The rearrangement uses TRBV5-1 and TRBJ1-4; D is perhaps TRBD1 (5 bases). The germline V gene encodes CDR1 SGHRS and CDR2 YFSETQ. The CDR3 is made up of 16 amino acids. Trimming took 0 bases from V and 8 from J, leaving 17 bases between them. CDR3 in amino acids: CASSLDGAGRGEKLFF. As DNA, the CDR3 is TGCGCCAGCAGCTTGGACGGGGCAGGGAGAGGCGAAAAACTGTTTTTT. Supplemented by reference TRBV5-1 and TRBJ1-4, the full variable domain reads KAGVTQTPRYLIKTRGQQVTLSCSPISGHRSVSWYQQTPGQGLQFLFEYFSETQRNKGNFPGRFSGRQFSNSRSEMNVSTLELGDSALYLCASSLDGAGRGEKLFFGSGTQLSVL.

This clonotype came up many times. The chain couples TRBV18 to TRBJ1-1; the match to TRBD1 covers 7 bases. Germline assignment: CDR1 KGHSH and CDR2 LQKENI. This CDR3 comprises 15 residues. V shed 3 bases and J 0 bases; nucleotides not matched to a gene: 4. CDR3 bases: TGTGCCAGCTCACCGCTACAGGGGATGAACACTGAAGCTTTCTTT. Protein product: CASSPLQGMNTEAFF.

J is TRBJ2-5 and V is TRBV5-6; D not resolved. Per the germline V gene, CDR1 is SGHDT and CDR2 is YYEEEE. The CDR3 loop spans 14 amino acids. Trimming cost V 2 bases and J 0 bases, with 8 bases left between them. Here the CDR3 DNA reads TGTGCCAGCAGCTTTGAGTTCCACCAAGAGACCCAGTACTTC. This gives the protein CASSFEFHQETQYF.